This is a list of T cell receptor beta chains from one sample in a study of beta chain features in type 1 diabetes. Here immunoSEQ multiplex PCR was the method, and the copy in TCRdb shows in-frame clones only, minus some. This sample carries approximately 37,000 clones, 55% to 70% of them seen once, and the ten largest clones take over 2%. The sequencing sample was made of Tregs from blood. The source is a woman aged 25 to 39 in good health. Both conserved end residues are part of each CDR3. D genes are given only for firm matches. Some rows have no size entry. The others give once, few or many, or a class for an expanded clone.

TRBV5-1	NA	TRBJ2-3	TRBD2	CASSSGLAGGNTQYF	TGCGCCAGCAGCTCGGGACTAGCGGGAGGCAATACGCAGTATTTT
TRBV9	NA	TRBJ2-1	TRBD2	CASSLAGTREYNEQFF	TGTGCCAGCAGCTTGGCCGGGACTAGGGAGTACAATGAGCAGTTCTTC
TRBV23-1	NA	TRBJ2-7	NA	CASSQRGSVYEQYF	TGCGCCAGCAGTCAGAGAGGGAGCGTCTACGAGCAGTACTTC
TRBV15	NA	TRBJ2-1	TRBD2	CATSRDIGLAGVQEQFF	TGTGCCACCAGCAGAGATATTGGTCTAGCGGGAGTTCAGGAGCAGTTCTTC
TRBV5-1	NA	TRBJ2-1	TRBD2	CASSSPTGASGRAPDEQFF	TGCGCCAGCAGCTCCCCGACAGGGGCTAGCGGGAGGGCCCCCGATGAGCAGTTCTTC
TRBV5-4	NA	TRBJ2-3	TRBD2	CASSPGLAGLSGSTDTQYF	TGTGCCAGCAGCCCGGGACTAGCGGGACTCTCAGGTTCCACAGATACGCAGTATTTT
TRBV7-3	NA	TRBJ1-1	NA	CASSSTPGVTEAFF	TGTGCCAGCAGTTCCACCCCCGGGGTTACTGAAGCTTTCTTT
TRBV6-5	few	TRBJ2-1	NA	CASSGLAGAYNEQFF	TGTGCCAGCAGTGGTTTGGCAGGGGCCTACAATGAGCAGTTCTTC
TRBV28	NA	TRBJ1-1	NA	CASSLGAGASAFF	TGTGCCAGCAGTTTAGGGGCGGGGGCGAGTGCTTTCTTT
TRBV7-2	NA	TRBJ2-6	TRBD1	CASSRTGPGANVLTF	TGTGCCAGCAGCCGGACAGGGCCGGGGGCCAACGTCCTGACTTTC
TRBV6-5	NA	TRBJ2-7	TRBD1	CATRIDRGEQYF	TGTGCCACCAGAATTGACAGGGGTGAGCAGTACTTC
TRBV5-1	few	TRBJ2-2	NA	CASNRAMDGSGELFF	TGCGCCAGCAACAGGGCAATGGATGGCAGCGGGGAGCTGTTTTTT
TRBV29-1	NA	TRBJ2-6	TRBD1	CSVPQGYGANVLTF	TGCAGCGTTCCACAGGGGTATGGGGCCAACGTCCTGACTTTC
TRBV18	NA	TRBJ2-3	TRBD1	CASSRQGTRSTDTQYF	TGTGCCAGCTCACGACAGGGGACGCGAAGCACAGATACGCAGTATTTT
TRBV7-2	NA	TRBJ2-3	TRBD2	CASSGRQTSGSYTQYF	TGTGCCAGCAGCGGGAGACAGACTAGCGGGAGTTATACGCAGTATTTT
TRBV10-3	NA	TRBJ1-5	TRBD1	CAISQQGAGNQPQHF	TGTGCCATCAGCCAACAGGGGGCTGGCAATCAGCCCCAGCATTTT
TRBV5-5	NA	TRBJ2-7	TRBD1	CASSLERDRVNSYEQYF	TGTGCCAGCAGCTTGGAGAGGGACAGGGTAAACTCCTACGAGCAGTACTTC